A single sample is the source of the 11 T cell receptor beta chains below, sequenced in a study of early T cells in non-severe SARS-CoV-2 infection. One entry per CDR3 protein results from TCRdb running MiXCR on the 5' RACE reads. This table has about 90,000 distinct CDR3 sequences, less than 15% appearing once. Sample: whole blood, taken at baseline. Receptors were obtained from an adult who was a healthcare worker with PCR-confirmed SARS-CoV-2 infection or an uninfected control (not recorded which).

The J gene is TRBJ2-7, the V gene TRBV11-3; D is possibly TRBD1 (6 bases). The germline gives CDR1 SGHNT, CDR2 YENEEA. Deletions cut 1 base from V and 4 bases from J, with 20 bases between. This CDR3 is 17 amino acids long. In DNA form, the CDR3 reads TGTGCCAGCAGCTTAGGTAATTTCGGGACATCGTATTACGAGCAGTACTTC. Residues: CASSLGNFGTSYYEQYF.

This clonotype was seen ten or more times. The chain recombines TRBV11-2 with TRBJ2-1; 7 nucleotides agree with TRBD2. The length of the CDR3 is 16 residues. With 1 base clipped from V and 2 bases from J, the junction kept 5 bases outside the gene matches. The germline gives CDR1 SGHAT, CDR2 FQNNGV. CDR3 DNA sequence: TGTGCCAGCAGCTTAGTTCGCGGGGGAACCTACAATGAGCAGTTCTTC. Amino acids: CASSLVRGGTYNEQFF. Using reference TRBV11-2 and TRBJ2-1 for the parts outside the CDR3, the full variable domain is EAGVAQSPRYKIIEKRQSVAFWCNPISGHATLYWYQQILGQGPKLLIQFQNNGVVDDSQLPKDRFSAERLKGVDSTLKIQPAKLEDSAVYLCASSLVRGGTYNEQFFGPGTRLTVL.

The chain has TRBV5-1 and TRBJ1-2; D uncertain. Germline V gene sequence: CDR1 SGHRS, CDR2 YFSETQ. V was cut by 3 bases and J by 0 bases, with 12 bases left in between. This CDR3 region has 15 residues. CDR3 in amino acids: CASSSQVYTNYGYTF. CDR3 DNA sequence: TGCGCCAGCAGCTCGCAGGTGTACACTAACTATGGCTACACCTTC.

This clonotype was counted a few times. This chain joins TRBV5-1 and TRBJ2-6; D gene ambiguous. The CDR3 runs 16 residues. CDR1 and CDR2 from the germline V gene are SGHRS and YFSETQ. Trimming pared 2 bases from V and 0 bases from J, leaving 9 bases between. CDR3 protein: CASSFPGDSGANVLTF. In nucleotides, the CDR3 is TGCGCCAGCAGCTTCCCTGGGGACTCTGGGGCCAACGTCCTGACTTTC.

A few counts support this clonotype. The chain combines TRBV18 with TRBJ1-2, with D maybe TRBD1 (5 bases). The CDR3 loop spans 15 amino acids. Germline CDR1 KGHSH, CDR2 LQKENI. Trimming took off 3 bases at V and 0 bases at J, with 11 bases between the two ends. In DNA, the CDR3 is TGTGCCAGCTCACCGACAGTTGATACTAACTATGGCTACACCTTC. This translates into CASSPTVDTNYGYTF.

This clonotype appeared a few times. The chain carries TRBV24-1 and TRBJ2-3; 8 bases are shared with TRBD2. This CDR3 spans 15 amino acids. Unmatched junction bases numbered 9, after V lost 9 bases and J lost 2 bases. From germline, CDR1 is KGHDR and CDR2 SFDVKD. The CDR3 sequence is CATGGRGALTDTQYF. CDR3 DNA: TGTGCCACCGGAGGGCGGGGGGCTCTCACAGATACGCAGTATTTT.

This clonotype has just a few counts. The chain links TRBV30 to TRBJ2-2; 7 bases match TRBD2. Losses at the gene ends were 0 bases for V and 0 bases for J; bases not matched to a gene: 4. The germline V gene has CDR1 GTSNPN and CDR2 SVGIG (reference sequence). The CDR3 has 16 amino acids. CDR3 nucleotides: TGTGCCTGGAGTGTACTCGCGGGAGCGAACACCGGGGAGCTGTTTTTT. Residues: CAWSVLAGANTGELFF.

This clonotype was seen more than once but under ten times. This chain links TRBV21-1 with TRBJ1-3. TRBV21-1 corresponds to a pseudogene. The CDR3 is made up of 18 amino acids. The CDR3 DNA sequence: TGTGCCAGCAGCAAAGCCCAGCGGGCAGTCCTCTCTGGAAACACCATATATTTT. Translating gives CASSKAQRAVLSGNTIYF.

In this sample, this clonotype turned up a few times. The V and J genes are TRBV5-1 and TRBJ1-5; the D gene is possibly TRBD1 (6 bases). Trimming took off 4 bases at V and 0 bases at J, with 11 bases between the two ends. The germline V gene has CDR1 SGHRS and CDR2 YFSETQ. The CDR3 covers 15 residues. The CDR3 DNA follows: TGCGCCAGCAGCGTCGGGACATATAGCAATCAGCCCCAGCATTTT. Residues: CASSVGTYSNQPQHF.

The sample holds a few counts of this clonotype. CDR3 in amino acids: CAIVSIYVERGSYEQYF. In nucleotides, the CDR3 is TGTGCCATCGTTTCTATCTACGTCGAGAGGGGCTCCTACGAGCAGTACTTC. This rearrangement joins TRBV10-3 to TRBJ2-7; D possibly uses TRBD1 or TRBD2 (5 bases each). The CDR3 runs to 17 residues. Trimming stripped 8 bases from V and 0 bases from J, with 23 bases between. Germline assignment: CDR1 ENHRY and CDR2 SYGVKD.

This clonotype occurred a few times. Here the CDR3 DNA reads TGCGCCAGCAGCTCCTACGCCCTATCTGGGGCCAACGTCCTGACTTTC. Amino acid sequence: CASSSYALSGANVLTF. The V gene is TRBV5-1, the J gene TRBJ2-6; D is unclear. Between the trimmed V and J ends, which lost 3 bases and 1 base, there was a span of 11 bases. CDR3 length equals 16 residues. Per the germline V gene, CDR1 is SGHRS and CDR2 is YFSETQ.